The 10 T cell receptor beta chains in this list originate from one sample, sequenced in a study. TCRdb reanalysed the RT-PCR reads using MiXCR and keeps one entry per CDR3 protein. Of fewer than 800,000 distinct CDR3 sequences listed, approximately 15% are singletons. Material for sequencing was memory CD4+ T cells from blood. The receptors were sampled from a female donor in good health, serving as a healthy control.

In its sample, this clonotype was seen once. The genes are TRBV9 and TRBJ1-1; D remains unclear. The CDR3 has 13 residues. Germline lookup yields CDR1 SGDLS and CDR2 YYNGEE. Trimming removed 4 bases from V and 3 bases from J, with 10 bases in between. As DNA, the CDR3 is TGTGCCAGCAGCCCACGTGCAGACACTGAAGCTTTCTTT. Translated, it gives CASSPRADTEAFF.

In this sample, this clonotype turned up a few times. V gene TRBV4-2 combines with J gene TRBJ2-1; TRBD2 might be the D (5 bases). There are 16 residues in the CDR3. Per the germline V gene, CDR1 is LGHNA and CDR2 is YNFKEQ. Trimming shortened V by 0 bases and J by 0 bases, and 9 bases separated the two germline ends. The CDR3 region is CASSQDTGSSYNEQFF. For the CDR3, the DNA is TGTGCCAGCAGCCAAGATACGGGAAGCTCCTACAATGAGCAGTTCTTC.

This chain uses TRBV24-1 with TRBJ2-5; no clear D. This CDR3 is 13 amino acids long. Trimming left V 4 bases short and J 5 bases short, with 10 bases between. CDR1 and CDR2 (germline): KGHDR, SFDVKD. The CDR3 sequence is CATSDPTRETQYF. DNA of the CDR3: TGTGCCACCAGTGACCCCACCCGCGAGACCCAGTACTTC.

The V gene is TRBV29-1, the J gene TRBJ1-2, with TRBD1 matching 10 bases. With 1 base clipped from V and 7 bases from J, the junction kept 6 bases outside the gene matches. Germline loops: CDR1 SQVTM, CDR2 ANQGSEA. This CDR3 is built from 14 residues. The CDR3 sequence: CSVEGGQGFRGYTF. In nucleotides, the CDR3 is TGCAGCGTTGAAGGGGGACAGGGGTTTCGTGGCTACACCTTC.

This clonotype was recorded only once. Here the CDR3 omits its conserved ending phenylalanine or tryptophan, so a read error is the likely source. The V call is TRBV11-1, the J call TRBJ2-1; 7 bases fit TRBD2. The germline CDR1 and CDR2 sequences are SGHAT and FQDESV (reference sequence). V gave up 4 bases and J gave up 10 bases; unmatched junction bases: 4. CDR3 length: 12 amino acids. CDR3 loop: CASSSSGLEQFL. The CDR3 bases are TGTGCCAGCAGCTCTAGCGGACTAGAGCAGTTCTTA.

The V gene is TRBV20-1, the J gene TRBJ2-1, with a weak D call TRBD2 (6 bases). V lost 6 bases and J lost 1, with 13 bases in between. The CDR3 length is 14 residues. In germline, CDR1 is DFQATT, CDR2 SNEGSKA (reference sequence). The CDR3 here is CSAGTSTSYNEQFF. In nucleotides, the CDR3 is TGCAGTGCCGGGACTTCAACTTCCTACAATGAGCAGTTCTTC.

This clonotype was detected only a few times. The chain has TRBV18 and TRBJ1-1; 9 bases map to TRBD1. The V gene end was trimmed by 3 bases and the J gene end by 4 bases; junction bases not matched to a gene: 9. The germline gives CDR1 KGHSH, CDR2 LQKENI. This CDR3 spans 16 amino acids. The CDR3 sequence: CASSPRTGVVGTEAFF. The CDR3 DNA reads as TGTGCCAGCTCACCTCGGACAGGGGTTGTTGGCACTGAAGCTTTCTTT.

This rearrangement joins TRBV3-1 to TRBJ2-3; D unresolved. The CDR3 spans 13 residues. Trimming stripped 1 base from V and 6 bases from J, with 8 bases between. Per the germline V gene, CDR1 is LGHDT and CDR2 is YNNKEL (reference sequence). CDR3 bases: TGTGCCAGCAGCCAAGTCCGAGCGGATACGCAGTATTTT. The encoded protein is CASSQVRADTQYF.

This clonotype was seen repeatedly, ten times or more. At one of its ends the junction is not consistent with the germline gene, which may arise from a read error. J is TRBJ2-7 and V is TRBV6-5; D call uncertain. Germline CDR1 is MNHEY and CDR2 is SVGAGI. The CDR3 has 11 residues. CDR3 in DNA: TGTGCCAGCAGTTACCAAGGCCGAACAGATTTC. Amino acid sequence: CASSYQGRTDF.

This clonotype has only a few counts. The V and J genes are TRBV20-1 and TRBJ2-7; no reliable D call. CDR3 length equals 16 residues. Germline-derived CDR1 and CDR2 are DFQATT and SNEGSKA (reference sequence). V lost 0 bases and J lost 1, with 16 bases in between. The CDR3 sequence: CSARDYGVELSYEQYF. The CDR3 DNA sequence: TGCAGTGCTAGAGATTATGGGGTTGAATTGTCCTACGAGCAGTACTTC.